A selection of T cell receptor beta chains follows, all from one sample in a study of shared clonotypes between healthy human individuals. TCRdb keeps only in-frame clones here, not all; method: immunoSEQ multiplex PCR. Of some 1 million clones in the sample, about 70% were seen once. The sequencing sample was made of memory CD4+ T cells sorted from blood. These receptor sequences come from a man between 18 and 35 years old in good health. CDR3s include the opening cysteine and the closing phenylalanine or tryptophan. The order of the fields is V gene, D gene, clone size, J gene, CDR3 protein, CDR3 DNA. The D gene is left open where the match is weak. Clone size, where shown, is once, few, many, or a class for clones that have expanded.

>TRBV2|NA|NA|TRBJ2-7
CASSEIMRGEQYF
TGTGCCAGCAGTGAAATCATGAGGGGCGAGCAGTACTTC
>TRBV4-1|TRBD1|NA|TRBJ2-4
CASSLGQENIQYF
TGCGCCAGCAGCCTCGGACAGGAAAACATTCAGTACTTC
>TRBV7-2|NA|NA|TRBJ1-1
CASSLGPGRTYEAFF
TGTGCCAGCAGCTTAGGACCGGGCCGGACATATGAAGCTTTCTTT
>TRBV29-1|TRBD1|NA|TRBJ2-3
CSVAAGQGTDTQYF
TGCAGCGTCGCCGCCGGACAGGGCACAGATACGCAGTATTTT
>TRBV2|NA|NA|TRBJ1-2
CASRWGTEGYTF
TGTGCCAGCAGATGGGGGACGGAAGGCTACACCTTC
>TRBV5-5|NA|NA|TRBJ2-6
CASSLDTYANVLTF
TGTGCCAGCAGCTTGGATACCTATGCCAACGTCCTGACTTTC
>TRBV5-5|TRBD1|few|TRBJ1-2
CASSRGQGWTNYGYTF
TGTGCCAGCAGCCGGGGACAGGGGTGGACTAACTATGGCTACACCTTC
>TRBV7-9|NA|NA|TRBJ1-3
CASSLGQLDSGNTIYF
TGTGCCAGCAGCTTGGGCCAGCTCGACTCTGGAAACACCATATATTTT
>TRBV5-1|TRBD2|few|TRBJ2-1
CASSSQGLAGNEQFF
TGCGCCAGCAGCTCCCAAGGACTAGCGGGAAATGAGCAGTTCTTC
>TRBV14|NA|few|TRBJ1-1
CASSGQLNTEAFF
TGTGCCAGCAGCGGCCAGTTGAACACTGAAGCTTTCTTT
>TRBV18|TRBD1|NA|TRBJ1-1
CASSPLHRGRDTEAFF
TGTGCCAGCTCACCACTCCACAGGGGTAGGGACACTGAAGCTTTCTTT
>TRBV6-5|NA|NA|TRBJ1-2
CACSYRVGYGYTF
TGTGCCTGCAGTTACCGGGTCGGCTATGGCTACACCTTC
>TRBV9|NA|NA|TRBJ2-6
CASSKGTGSGANVLTF
TGTGCCAGCAGCAAAGGGACGGGCTCTGGGGCCAACGTCCTGACTTTC
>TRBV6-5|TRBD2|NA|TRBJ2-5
CASSSGLAGGSETQYF
TGTGCCAGCAGTTCCGGACTAGCGGGGGGCTCAGAGACCCAGTACTTC
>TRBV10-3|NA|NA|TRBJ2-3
CAISERGGDRDTQYF
TGTGCCATCAGTGAGAGGGGGGGGGACCGAGATACGCAGTATTTT
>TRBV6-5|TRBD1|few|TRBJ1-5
CASSRQGTGNQPQHF
TGTGCCAGCAGTCGACAGGGGACGGGCAATCAGCCCCAGCATTTT
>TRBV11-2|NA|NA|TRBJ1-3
CASSWGGNTIYF
TGTGCCAGCAGTTGGGGGGGAAACACCATATATTTT
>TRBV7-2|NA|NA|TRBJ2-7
CASSLEGTPIYEQYF
TGTGCCAGCAGCTTAGAGGGTACCCCTATCTACGAGCAGTACTTC
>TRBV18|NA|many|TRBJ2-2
CASSPPSGNTGELFF
TGTGCCAGCTCACCACCTTCAGGGAACACCGGGGAGCTGTTTTTT
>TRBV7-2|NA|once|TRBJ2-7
CASSPDRSSYEQYF
TGTGCCAGCAGCCCCGACAGGTCCTCCTACGAGCAGTACTTC
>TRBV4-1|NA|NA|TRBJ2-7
CASSQVGGSNEQYF
TGCGCCAGCAGCCAAGTCGGGGGATCAAACGAGCAGTACTTC
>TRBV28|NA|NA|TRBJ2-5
CASSPNQEETQYF
TGTGCCAGCAGTCCCAACCAGGAAGAGACCCAGTACTTC
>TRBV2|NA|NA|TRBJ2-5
CASSERGAETQYF
TGTGCCAGCAGTGAACGGGGGGCGGAGACCCAGTACTTC
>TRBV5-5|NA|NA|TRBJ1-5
CASSLEGGNQPQHF
TGTGCCAGCAGCTTGGAAGGGGGCAATCAGCCCCAGCATTTT
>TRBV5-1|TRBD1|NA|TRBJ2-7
CASSSQGAGSYEQYF
TGCGCCAGCAGCTCGCAGGGGGCGGGCTCCTACGAGCAGTACTTC
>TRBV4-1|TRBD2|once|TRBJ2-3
CASSQGWAPGLAGTSTDTQYF
TGCGCCAGCAGCCAAGGTTGGGCCCCGGGACTAGCGGGGACTAGCACAGATACGCAGTATTTT
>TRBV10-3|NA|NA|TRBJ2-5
CAISGDVQETQYF
TGTGCCATCAGTGGGGACGTACAAGAGACCCAGTACTTC
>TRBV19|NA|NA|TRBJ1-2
CASSMGAGNYGYTF
TGTGCCAGTAGTATGGGCGCCGGAAATTATGGCTACACCTTC
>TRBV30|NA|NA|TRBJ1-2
CAAPRQGLEGYTF
TGTGCCGCCCCTCGCCAAGGCCTAGAGGGCTACACCTTC
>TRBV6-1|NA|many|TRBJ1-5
CASSEAIFPPNQPQHF
TGTGCCAGCAGTGAAGCTATTTTTCCGCCTAATCAGCCCCAGCATTTT
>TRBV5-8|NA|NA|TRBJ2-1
CASSLRNEQFF
TGTGCCAGCAGCTTACGGAATGAGCAGTTCTTC
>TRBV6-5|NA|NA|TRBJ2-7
CASSYSTRSSYEQYF
TGTGCCAGCAGTTACTCGACGAGGAGCTCCTACGAGCAGTACTTC
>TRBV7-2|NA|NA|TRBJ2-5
CASSPQGREKETQYF
TGTGCCAGCAGCCCCCAGGGCCGGGAGAAAGAGACCCAGTACTTC
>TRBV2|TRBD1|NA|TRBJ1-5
CASSEGTGVGQPQHF
TGTGCCAGCAGTGAAGGGACAGGGGTTGGTCAGCCCCAGCATTTT
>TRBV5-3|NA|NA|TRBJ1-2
CARSPKEREYGYTF
TGTGCCAGAAGCCCCAAGGAGAGGGAGTATGGCTACACCTTC
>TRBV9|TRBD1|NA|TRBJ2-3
CASGDRGADTQYF
TGTGCCAGCGGGGACAGGGGTGCAGATACGCAGTATTTT
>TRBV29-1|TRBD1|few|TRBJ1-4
CSVLRGLGEKLFF
TGCAGCGTCCTCAGGGGGCTAGGGGAAAAACTGTTTTTT
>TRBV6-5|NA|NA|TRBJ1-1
CASSYLDGNTEAFF
TGTGCCAGCAGTTACTTAGACGGAAACACTGAAGCTTTCTTT
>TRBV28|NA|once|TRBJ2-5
CASSFGPVGAGTQYF
TGTGCCAGCAGTTTTGGTCCTGTGGGGGCGGGAACCCAGTACTTC
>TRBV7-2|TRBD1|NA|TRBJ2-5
CASSSGQGVGETQYF
TGTGCCAGCAGCTCGGGACAGGGGGTGGGAGAGACCCAGTACTTC
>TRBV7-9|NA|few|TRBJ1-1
CASTLGGNTEAFF
TGTGCCAGCACCCTAGGCGGGAACACTGAAGCTTTCTTT
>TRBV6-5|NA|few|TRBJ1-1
CASSPDSGGAFF
TGTGCCAGCAGCCCGGACTCCGGCGGGGCTTTCTTT
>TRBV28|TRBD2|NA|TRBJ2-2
CASRRLAGGTGELFF
TGTGCCAGCAGAAGACTAGCGGGGGGTACCGGGGAGCTGTTTTTT
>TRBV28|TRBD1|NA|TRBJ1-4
CASSPSTGYIEKLFF
TGTGCCAGCAGCCCGTCGACAGGGTATATTGAAAAACTGTTTTTT
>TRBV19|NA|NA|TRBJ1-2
CASSIGRAYGYTF
TGTGCCAGTAGTATTGGACGGGCTTATGGCTACACCTTC
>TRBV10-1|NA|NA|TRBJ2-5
CASSVGAPGETQYF
TGCGCCAGCAGTGTTGGGGCGCCGGGAGAGACCCAGTACTTC
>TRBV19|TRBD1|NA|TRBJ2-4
CASTQQGAESIQYF
TGTGCCAGTACCCAACAGGGGGCAGAGAGCATTCAGTACTTC
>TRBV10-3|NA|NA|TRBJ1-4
CAISESGQSNEKLFF
TGTGCCATCAGTGAGTCTGGACAGTCTAATGAAAAACTGTTTTTT
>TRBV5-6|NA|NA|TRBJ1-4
CASSPRTGGRYEKLFF
TGTGCCAGCAGCCCGAGAACCGGAGGCCGATATGAAAAACTGTTTTTT
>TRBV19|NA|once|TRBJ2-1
CATGTLGDSEQFF
TGTGCCACCGGGACTCTCGGGGATTCGGAGCAGTTCTTC
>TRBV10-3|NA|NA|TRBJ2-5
CAISESRGEETQYF
TGTGCCATCAGTGAGTCCAGGGGTGAAGAGACCCAGTACTTC
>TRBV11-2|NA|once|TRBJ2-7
CASSSSTRDGHLAEQYF
TGTGCCAGCAGCTCTTCGACGAGGGACGGACACCTCGCCGAGCAGTACTTC
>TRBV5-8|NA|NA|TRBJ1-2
CASSLGGANYGYTF
TGTGCCAGCAGTCTCGGAGGCGCTAACTATGGCTACACCTTC
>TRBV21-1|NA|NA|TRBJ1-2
CASSGLGQGSGYTF
TGTGCCAGCAGCGGGCTGGGACAGGGAAGTGGCTACACCTTC
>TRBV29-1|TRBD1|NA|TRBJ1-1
CSYHRGNTEAFF
TGTAGCTATCACAGGGGAAACACTGAAGCTTTCTTT
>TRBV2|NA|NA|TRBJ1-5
CASSLDSSNQPQHF
TGTGCCAGCAGCCTGGACAGTAGCAATCAGCCCCAGCATTTT